This T cell receptor beta chain emerged from a study of blood T cell repertoires in COVID-19. In the study overall: Specimens from acute and convalescent COVID-19 originated in the United States, Italy and Spain. PBMCs, B-cell-depleted T cells, or T cells provided the cDNA or gDNA that made up the material.

As originally analysed: Counts of nucleated cells, estimated from reference gene primer amplification, were obtained. The repertoire was sequenced with immunoSEQ multiplex PCR; TCRdb's copy has only in-frame clones and lacks some. The DNA gave D and trimming, while V, J and clone size come from that table. The sample consists of 210,000 or so clones, roughly nine tenths of them appearing once. The germline CDR1 and CDR2 sequences are SGHRS and YFSETQ. V was pared by 0 bases and J by 2 bases, with 11 bases between. CDR3 length: 15 amino acids. The rearrangement links TRBV5-1 to TRBJ1-2; unclear D gene. This TCR was sampled from a man aged 35 to 55 with acute or convalescent COVID-19. The source material was peripheral blood. This chain's CDR3 is CASSLDTARNYGYTF. The CDR3 region has the DNA TGCGCCAGCAGCTTGGATACTGCCAGGAACTATGGCTACACCTTC.